This record covers a single T cell receptor beta chain. Germline CDR1 reads DFQATT; CDR2 reads SNEGSKA (reference sequence). The V end was cut by 5 bases, the J end by 10 bases, with 8 bases between. The CDR3 spans 9 residues. These data belong to a study of T cell changes during pregnancy in multiple sclerosis. Method: immunoSEQ multiplex PCR; TCRdb's copy keeps in-frame clones and lacks some. The sample consists of around 92,000 clones, roughly 91% of them appearing once. This receptor was identified in a female donor with multiple sclerosis, enrolled in a pregnancy study. The specimen comprised peripheral blood, sampled in the first trimester of pregnancy. This sequence joins TRBV20-1 and TRBJ1-2, with no clear D. The CDR3 nucleotides are TGCAGTGCTGAGCGGTTCTACACCTTC. Its translation is CSAERFYTF.